The rows below give T cell receptor delta chains drawn from one sample of a study of gamma-delta chains in newborns, infants, children. TCRdb redid the clone calls on the reads with CATT. The sample consists of around 11,000 delta-chain clones, roughly 3.5% of them appearing once. Sequenced sample: blood. The receptor source for this set is a child who was a newborn, infant or young child, either healthy, febrile or measles-vaccinated (not recorded which). The conserved cysteine and the conserved F or W are not part of the CDR3 here. Each record gives: J gene, V gene, CDR3 protein.

j_gene: TRDJ1
v_gene: TRDV1
CDR3aa: ALGELGPPDDSNHSVGPLYTDKLI

j_gene: TRDJ1
v_gene: TRDV1
CDR3aa: ALGEPLSASYWGTDKLI

j_gene: TRDJ3
v_gene: TRDV2
CDR3aa: ACDTLGGTGSWDTRQMF

j_gene: TRDJ1
v_gene: TRDV1
CDR3aa: ALGELMFSVGVGWNTDKLI

j_gene: TRDJ1
v_gene: TRDV1
CDR3aa: ALGNWGILKNTRADKLI

j_gene: TRDJ1
v_gene: TRDV1
CDR3aa: ALGETSPWGMYTDKLI

j_gene: TRDJ1
v_gene: TRDV1
CDR3aa: ALGKPRSGGWVPYTDKLI

j_gene: TRDJ1
v_gene: TRDV1
CDR3aa: ALGDQVFLPRPGDLDKPI

j_gene: TRDJ1
v_gene: TRDV1
CDR3aa: ALGDRCAYTDKLI

j_gene: TRDJ1
v_gene: TRDV3
CDR3aa: AFSPNWGYHTDKLI

j_gene: TRDJ1
v_gene: TRDV1
CDR3aa: ALGVSSHWGILIQPLTDKLI

j_gene: TRDJ1
v_gene: TRAV29/DV5
CDR3aa: AASALTKSAEGLGDTDKLI

j_gene: TRDJ2
v_gene: TRDV2
CDR3aa: ACDSVGYRTAQLF

j_gene: TRDJ1
v_gene: TRDV2
CDR3aa: ACDSVGRTPPDKLI

j_gene: TRDJ3
v_gene: TRDV2
CDR3aa: ACDTVLGDFRDTRQMF

j_gene: TRDJ1
v_gene: TRDV1
CDR3aa: ALGEPKALFGPPVTDKLI

j_gene: TRDJ1
v_gene: TRDV1
CDR3aa: ALGERPYGVPYWGVPYTDKLI

j_gene: TRDJ1
v_gene: TRDV1
CDR3aa: ALGELPLHPETGGCNGYKLI

j_gene: TRDJ1
v_gene: TRDV3
CDR3aa: AFRVDTDKLI

j_gene: TRDJ1
v_gene: TRDV1
CDR3aa: ALGEKGGYGNTDKLI

j_gene: TRDJ1
v_gene: TRDV3
CDR3aa: AFSLPWGSFDKLI

j_gene: TRDJ3
v_gene: TRDV2
CDR3aa: ACDTVGSWDTRQMF

j_gene: TRDJ3
v_gene: TRDV3
CDR3aa: ASLAPERGDNSSWDTRQMF

j_gene: TRDJ1
v_gene: TRDV3
CDR3aa: AFPRTGGYAWTDKLI